The next 13 T cell receptor beta chains were all read from a single sample in a study of blood T cell repertoires in COVID-19. The data were produced by immunoSEQ multiplex PCR, yet TCRdb's version contains in-frame clones alone and is incomplete. Of some 220,000 clones in the sample, about 82% are singletons; the top ten hold roughly 5%. Sample: peripheral blood. The receptors here all came from a man aged 50 to 60 with COVID-19, enrolled during active disease.

This chain links TRBV19 with TRBJ2-5; 9 bases map to TRBD2. Germline CDR1 reads LNHDA; CDR2 reads SQIVND (reference sequence). The CDR3 covers 17 residues. Germline trimming cut 6 bases from V and 2 bases from J; bases unmatched to any gene: 13. This CDR3 is CASSPTGPAGGQETQYF. The CDR3 coding sequence is TGTGCCAGTAGCCCGACAGGTCCAGCGGGGGGACAAGAGACCCAGTACTTC.

This sequence joins TRBV5-1 and TRBJ2-2; possible D gene TRBD1, 6 bases. V was trimmed by 3 bases and J by 1 base, leaving 7 bases between them. The CDR3 sequence is 14 residues long. The germline gives CDR1 SGHRS, CDR2 YFSETQ. Written as DNA, the CDR3 is TGCGCCAGCAGCTGGGGACAGAACACCGGGGAGCTGTTTTTT. It codes for CASSWGQNTGELFF. Full variable domain (missing parts from reference TRBV5-1 and TRBJ2-2): KAGVTQTPRYLIKTRGQQVTLSCSPISGHRSVSWYQQTPGQGLQFLFEYFSETQRNKGNFPGRFSGRQFSNSRSEMNVSTLELGDSALYLCASSWGQNTGELFFGEGSRLTVL.

The rearrangement links TRBV9 to TRBJ2-3; 11 bases map to TRBD2. Per germline, CDR1 SGDLS and CDR2 YYNGEE. This CDR3 contains 15 residues. Trimming at V came to 3 bases and at J to 4 bases, leaving 4 bases not matched to a gene. In DNA, the CDR3 is TGTGCCAGCAGCGCCGGGGGACTAGCGGCAGATACGCAGTATTTT. It codes for CASSAGGLAADTQYF.

This clone was counted a single time. V usage is TRBV11-2 and J usage is TRBJ2-7; D uncertain. Looked up from germline, CDR1 is SGHAT and CDR2 is FQNNGV. This CDR3 comprises 14 residues. Trimming shortened V by 1 base and J by 0 bases, and 7 bases separated the two germline ends. DNA for the CDR3: TGTGCCAGCAGCTTAGGCTGGAGCTCCTACGAGCAGTACTTC. It yields the protein CASSLGWSSYEQYF.

J is TRBJ2-1 and V is TRBV6-4, with 11 bases fitting TRBD2. V was clipped by 2 bases and J by 4 bases; unmatched bases: 1. Looked up from germline, CDR1 is MRHNA and CDR2 is SNTAGT. The CDR3 has 15 residues. CDR3 protein: CASSDGTSGYNEQFF. The CDR3, as DNA: TGTGCCAGCAGTGACGGGACTAGCGGATACAATGAGCAGTTCTTC.

The chain links TRBV14 to TRBJ1-2, with 8 bases aligning to TRBD1. CDR1 is SGHDN, CDR2 FVKESK, per germline. The trim removed 3 bases at V and 4 bases at J, leaving 4 bases unmatched. There are 14 residues in the CDR3. The CDR3: CASSHTGGSYGYTF. As DNA, the CDR3 is TGTGCCAGCAGCCACACAGGGGGATCCTATGGCTACACCTTC.

The rearrangement uses TRBV28 and TRBJ1-4, with D unclear. V shed 8 bases and J shed 8 bases, with 12 bases lying between them. Germline V gene lookup returns CDR1 MDHEN and CDR2 SYDVKM. The CDR3 is made up of 12 amino acids. CDR3 nucleotide sequence: TGTGCCAGCTGCGTATTTCGCGAAAAACTGTTTTTT. Its translation: CASCVFREKLFF.

The chain has TRBV7-2 and TRBJ2-3; 16 bases align to TRBD2. CDR1 is SGHTA, CDR2 FQGNSA, per germline. The CDR3 has 16 residues. J lost 8 bases, V lost 3 bases, and 5 bases had no gene match. The CDR3 DNA sequence: TGTGCCAGCAGCTTGGGACTAGCGGGGGGGCAAGGTACGCAGTATTTT. Its translation: CASSLGLAGGQGTQYF.

The rearrangement uses TRBV6-6 and TRBJ2-7; 11 bases map to TRBD1. The J segment lost 5 bases and the V segment lost 5 bases, leaving 17 bases of the junction unmatched. Per germline, CDR1 MNHNY and CDR2 SVGAGI (reference sequence). This CDR3 has 18 amino acids. The CDR3 DNA is TGTGCCAGCAGTCCTACGTTTGGGACAGGGGGGTTGAAGAACGAGCAGTACTTC. It codes for CASSPTFGTGGLKNEQYF.

CDR3 nucleotide sequence: TGTGCCAGCAGCCCAGGGGGGTTGGGCACTGAAGCTTTCTTT. Translating gives CASSPGGLGTEAFF. The chain combines TRBV9 with TRBJ1-1, with 7 bases identical to TRBD1. This CDR3 is built from 14 residues. After removal of 4 bases from V and 4 bases from J, the junction contained 7 bases not matched to a gene. Germline lookup yields CDR1 SGDLS and CDR2 YYNGEE.

Only a few counts were recorded for this clone. This specimen includes other DNA sequences encoding the same CDR3. J is TRBJ1-6 and V is TRBV5-5; no clear D. The CDR3 has 15 residues. Germline V gives CDR1 SGHKS, CDR2 YYEKEE (reference sequence). The V end lost 0 bases, the J end lost 0 bases, and 4 bases lay between the germline ends. This CDR3 is CASSLGHSYNSPLHF. The CDR3 nucleotides are TGTGCCAGCAGCTTGGGACACTCCTATAATTCACCCCTCCACTTT. Filled out from reference TRBV5-5 and TRBJ1-6, the complete variable domain reads DAGVTQSPTHLIKTRGQQVTLRCSPISGHKSVSWYQQVLGQGPQFIFQYYEKEERGRGNFPDRFSARQFPNYSSELNVNALLLGDSALYLCASSLGHSYNSPLHFGNGTRLTVT.

This clone was picked up a small number of times. The V gene is TRBV28, the J gene TRBJ1-5, with TRBD1 matching 7 bases. The CDR3 is made up of 16 amino acids. Germline values: CDR1 MDHEN, CDR2 SYDVKM. Losses at the gene ends were 8 bases for V and 2 bases for J; bases not matched to a gene: 12. CDR3 protein: CASGTAYRGGNQPQHF. CDR3 coding DNA: TGTGCCAGCGGCACGGCCTACAGGGGCGGCAATCAGCCCCAGCATTTT.

V and J are TRBV4-2 and TRBJ2-1, with 8 bases fitting TRBD1. This CDR3 region has 14 residues. Trimming at V came to 0 bases and at J to 12 bases, leaving 7 bases not matched to a gene. The germline V gene encodes CDR1 LGHNA and CDR2 YNFKEQ. CDR3: CASSQDRGQVMQFF. The CDR3 region has the DNA TGTGCCAGCAGCCAAGATCGGGGACAGGTGATGCAGTTCTTC.